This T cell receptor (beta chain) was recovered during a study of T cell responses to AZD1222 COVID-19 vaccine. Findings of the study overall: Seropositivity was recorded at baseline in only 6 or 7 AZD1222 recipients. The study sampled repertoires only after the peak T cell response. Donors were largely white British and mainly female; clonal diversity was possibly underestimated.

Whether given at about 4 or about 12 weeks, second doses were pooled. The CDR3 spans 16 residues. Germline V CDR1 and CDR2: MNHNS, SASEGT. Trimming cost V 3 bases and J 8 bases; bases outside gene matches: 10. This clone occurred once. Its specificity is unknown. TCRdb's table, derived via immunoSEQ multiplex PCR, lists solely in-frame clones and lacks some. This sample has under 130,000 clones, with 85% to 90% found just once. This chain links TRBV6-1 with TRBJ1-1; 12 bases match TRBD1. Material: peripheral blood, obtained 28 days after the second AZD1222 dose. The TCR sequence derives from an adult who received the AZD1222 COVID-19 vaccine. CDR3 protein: CASSDPGQGARKEAFF. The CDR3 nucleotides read TGTGCCAGCAGTGATCCGGGACAGGGGGCGAGGAAGGAAGCTTTCTTT.